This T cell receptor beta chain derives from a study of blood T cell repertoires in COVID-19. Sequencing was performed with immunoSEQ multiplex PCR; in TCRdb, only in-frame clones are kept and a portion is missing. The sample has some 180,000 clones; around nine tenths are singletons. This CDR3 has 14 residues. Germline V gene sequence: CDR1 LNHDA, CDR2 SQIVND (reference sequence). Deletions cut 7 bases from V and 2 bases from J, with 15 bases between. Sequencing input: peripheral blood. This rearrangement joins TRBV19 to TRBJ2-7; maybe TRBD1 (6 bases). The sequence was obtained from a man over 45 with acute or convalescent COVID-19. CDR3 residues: CASTPGQQTYEQYF. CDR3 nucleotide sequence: TGTGCCAGTACCCCCGGACAGCAAACCTACGAGCAGTACTTC.